The table lists the clone carrying this T cell receptor beta chain with a count of one. The sample belongs to a study of blood T cell repertoires in COVID-19. Across the study: Whether acute or convalescent, the COVID-19 samples came from the United States, Italy and Spain. PBMCs, B-cell-depleted T cells, or T cells were the source of the cDNA or gDNA that made up the material.

Original handling: Amplification of reference gene primers provided the estimated nucleated cell counts. Profiling relied on immunoSEQ multiplex PCR, and the TCRdb table lists in-frame clones only, not all of them. V, J and clone size were drawn from that table, and D and trimming were deduced from the DNA. The sample records approximately 400,000 clones, roughly 86% being singletons. Germline CDR1 MNHEY, CDR2 SVGAGI. The V and J ends lost 0 bases and 7 bases respectively, with 13 bases between them. This CDR3 comprises 15 residues. The source of this sequence is a human donor with acute or convalescent COVID-19. The donor label of this sample is uncertain. Sequenced input: peripheral blood. The chain employs TRBV6-5 and TRBJ2-1; D not certain. In DNA form, the CDR3 reads TGTGCCAGCAGTTACTCCCCGAGGAATATGAATGAGCAGTTCTTC. It specifies CASSYSPRNMNEQFF.